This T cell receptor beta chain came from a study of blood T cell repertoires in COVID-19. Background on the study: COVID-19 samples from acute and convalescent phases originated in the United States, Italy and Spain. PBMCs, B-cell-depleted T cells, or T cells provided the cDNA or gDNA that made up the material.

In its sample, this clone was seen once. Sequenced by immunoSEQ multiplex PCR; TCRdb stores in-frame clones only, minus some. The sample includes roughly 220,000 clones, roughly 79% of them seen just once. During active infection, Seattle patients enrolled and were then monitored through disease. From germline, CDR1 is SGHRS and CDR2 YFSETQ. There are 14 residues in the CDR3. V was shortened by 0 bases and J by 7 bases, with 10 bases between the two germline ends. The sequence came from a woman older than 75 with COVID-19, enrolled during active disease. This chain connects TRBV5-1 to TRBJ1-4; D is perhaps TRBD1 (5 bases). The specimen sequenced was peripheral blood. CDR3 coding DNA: TGCGCCAGCAGCTTGGGACAGATAGGTGAAAAACTGTTTTTT. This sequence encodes CASSLGQIGEKLFF.